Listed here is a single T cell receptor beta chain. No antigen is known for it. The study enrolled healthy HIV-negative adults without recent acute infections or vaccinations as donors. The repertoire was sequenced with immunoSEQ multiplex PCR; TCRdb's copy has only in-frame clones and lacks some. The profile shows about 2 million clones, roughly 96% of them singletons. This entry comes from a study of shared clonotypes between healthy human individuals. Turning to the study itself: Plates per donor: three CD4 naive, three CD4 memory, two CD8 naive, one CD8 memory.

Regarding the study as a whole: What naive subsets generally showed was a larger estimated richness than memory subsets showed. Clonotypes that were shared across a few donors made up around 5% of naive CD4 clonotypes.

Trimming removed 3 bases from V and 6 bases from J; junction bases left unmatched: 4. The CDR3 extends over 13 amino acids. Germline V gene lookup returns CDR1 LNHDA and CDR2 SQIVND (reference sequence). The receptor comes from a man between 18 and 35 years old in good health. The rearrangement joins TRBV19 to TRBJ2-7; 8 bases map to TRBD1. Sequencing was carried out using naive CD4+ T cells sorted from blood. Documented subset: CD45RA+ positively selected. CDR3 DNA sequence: TGTGCCAGTAGTATCAGGACAGGGATCGAGCAGTACTTC. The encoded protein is CASSIRTGIEQYF.